Below are 30 T cell receptor beta chains sequenced from a single sample in a study of graft-versus-host responses after intestinal transplantation. These receptors lack a known antigen. The protocol was immunoSEQ multiplex PCR, while the TCRdb copy is restricted to in-frame clones and leaves out a portion. This sample carries about 47,000 clones, around 96% of them seen once, and the ten largest clones take 0.2% to 0.25%. The specimen was unstimulated CD8+ T cells sorted from spleen or lymph node cells, collected before transplant. These receptor sequences come from a human donor who was the organ donor for an intestinal transplant.

V is TRBV7-9 and J is TRBJ1-4; D not certain. Looked up from germline, CDR1 is SEHNR and CDR2 is FQNEAQ (reference sequence). Trimming pared 1 base from V and 8 bases from J, leaving 8 bases between. The CDR3 consists of 13 residues. The CDR3 loop reads CASSLVTPEKLFF. CDR3 nucleotides: TGTGCCAGCAGCTTAGTCACCCCCGAAAAACTGTTTTTT.

The rearrangement joins TRBV27 to TRBJ2-7, with D unclear. Deletions cut 3 bases from V and 3 bases from J, with 12 bases between. Germline V gene data show CDR1 as MNHEY and CDR2 as SMNVEV (reference sequence). The CDR3 contains 14 residues. Written as DNA, the CDR3 is TGTGCCAGCAGTTTTATGAACAGTGACTACGAGCAGTACTTC. Protein sequence: CASSFMNSDYEQYF.

The chain recombines TRBV27 with TRBJ2-6, with D possibly being TRBD2 (5 bases). The CDR3 spans 15 residues. V gave up 5 bases and J gave up 4 bases, with 12 bases separating them. The germline V gene has CDR1 MNHEY and CDR2 SMNVEV (reference sequence). In DNA form, the CDR3 reads TGTGCCAGCAGTGCCACGGGGTACGGGGCCAACGTCCTGACTTTC. It yields the protein CASSATGYGANVLTF.

This rearrangement joins TRBV7-8 to TRBJ1-1, with 7 positions matching TRBD1. The CDR3 spans 14 residues. V shed 7 bases, J shed 5 bases, and the junction held 10 bases outside the gene matches. From germline, CDR1 is SGHVS and CDR2 FQNEAQ. The CDR3 sequence: CASIRAGGGTEAFF. The CDR3 bases are TGTGCCAGCATCCGAGCAGGGGGGGGGACTGAAGCTTTCTTT.

The chain employs TRBV29-1 and TRBJ1-1; 9 positions agree with TRBD1. V lost 6 bases and J lost 3; bases outside the gene matches: 5. Germline V lookup: CDR1 SQVTM, CDR2 ANQGSEA. This CDR3 has 13 amino acids. CDR3 nucleotide sequence: TGCAGCGTACCGGGACAGGGATACACTGAAGCTTTCTTT. Translation: CSVPGQGYTEAFF.

The chain employs TRBV27 and TRBJ2-2, with D possibly called TRBD1 or TRBD2 (5 bases each). V gave up 2 bases and J gave up 0 bases, with 19 bases separating them. The CDR3 is 19 residues long. The V gene's germline CDR1 is MNHEY and CDR2 SMNVEV (reference sequence). In DNA form, the CDR3 reads TGTGCCAGCAGTTTAAGCGGTGTGCGGACAAGTACGAACACCGGGGAGCTGTTTTTT. Translated, it gives CASSLSGVRTSTNTGELFF.

V and J are TRBV7-2 and TRBJ1-6, with 8 bases aligning to TRBD1. The CDR3 length is 18 residues. V lost 4 bases and J lost 8; bases outside the gene matches: 16. CDR1 is SGHTA and CDR2 is FQGNSA in the germline V gene. DNA of the CDR3: TGTGCCAGCAGCTCAACGATATGGGCTGACAGGGGCGATTCACCCCTCCACTTT. This translates into CASSSTIWADRGDSPLHF. Based on the CDR3 plus reference TRBV7-2 and TRBJ1-6, the full variable domain is GAGVSQSPSNKVTEKGKDVELRCDPISGHTALYWYRQSLGQGLEFLIYFQGNSAPDKSGLPSDRFSAERTGGSVSTLTIQRTQQEDSAVYLCASSSTIWADRGDSPLHFGNGTRLTVT.

This chain connects TRBV4-1 to TRBJ2-1; 8 bases align to TRBD2. Germline lookup yields CDR1 MGHRA and CDR2 YSYEKL. This CDR3 region has 14 residues. The junction had 1 base not matched to a gene; V was cut back by 1 base and J by 5 bases. In DNA form, the CDR3 reads TGCGCCAGCAGCCAAGCGGGAGGGGACAATGAGCAGTTCTTC. It yields the protein CASSQAGGDNEQFF.

The V and J genes are TRBV28 and TRBJ1-1; a weak D match, TRBD1 (5 bases). The CDR3 is 15 amino acids. The V end lost 1 base, the J end lost 1 base, and 10 bases lay between the germline ends. CDR1 is MDHEN, CDR2 SYDVKM, per germline. CDR3 sequence (DNA): TGTGCCAGCAGTTTATATTCAGGGAGGAACACTGAAGCTTTCTTT. It encodes CASSLYSGRNTEAFF.

The chain uses TRBV28 and TRBJ2-7; D gene uncertain. Between the trimmed V and J ends, which lost 1 base and 0 bases, there was a span of 7 bases. This CDR3 has 14 residues. The germline CDR1 and CDR2 sequences are MDHEN and SYDVKM. The CDR3 region has the DNA TGTGCCAGCAGTTTATTTTCGAGCTCCTACGAGCAGTACTTC. It encodes CASSLFSSSYEQYF. Drawing the rest from reference TRBV28 and TRBJ2-7, the complete variable domain is DVKVTQSSRYLVKRTGEKVFLECVQDMDHENMFWYRQDPGLGLRLIYFSYDVKMKEKGDIPEGYSVSREKKERFSLILESASTNQTSMYLCASSLFSSSYEQYFGPGTRLTVT.

The rearrangement links TRBV7-9 to TRBJ1-4; D not certain. The CDR3 covers 13 residues. Between the trimmed V and J ends, which lost 5 bases and 8 bases, there was a span of 12 bases. Germline V lookup: CDR1 SEHNR, CDR2 FQNEAQ (reference sequence). The CDR3 loop is CASSPDIDEKLFF. CDR3 DNA sequence: TGTGCCAGCAGCCCCGACATTGACGAAAAACTGTTTTTT.

The chain joins TRBV6-1 to TRBJ1-2; D might be TRBD1 (5 bases). The CDR3 consists of 14 residues. The germline V gene has CDR1 MNHNS and CDR2 SASEGT. V was trimmed by 7 bases and J by 2 bases, leaving 14 bases between them. In DNA, the CDR3 is TGTGCCAGCACCGGGAGGGGTTCAAACTATGGCTACACCTTC. Translation: CASTGRGSNYGYTF.

The DNA for the CDR3 is TGTGCCAGCAGTTTCTTTGGGGGCAATCAGCCCCAGCATTTT. Protein product: CASSFFGGNQPQHF. V usage is TRBV27 and J usage is TRBJ1-5; D not certain. Between the trimmed V and J ends, which lost 3 bases and 2 bases, there was a span of 8 bases. The germline V gene encodes CDR1 MNHEY and CDR2 SMNVEV (reference sequence). This CDR3 spans 14 amino acids.

The chain recombines TRBV29-1 with TRBJ1-3; D may be TRBD1 (6 bases). Trimming cost V 2 bases and J 4 bases, with 21 bases left between them. In germline, CDR1 is SQVTM, CDR2 ANQGSEA. The CDR3 extends over 17 amino acids. CDR3 nucleotides: TGCAGCGTTGAACAAGAGGGGGGGTACGAATCAGGAAACACCATATATTTT. It specifies CSVEQEGGYESGNTIYF.

The chain recombines TRBV27 with TRBJ2-5; TRBD2 agrees at 7 bases. Germline assignment: CDR1 MNHEY and CDR2 SMNVEV (reference sequence). V lost 7 bases, J lost 5 bases, and 7 bases stayed unmatched. The CDR3 has 13 amino acids. The CDR3, as DNA: TGTGCCAGCACCGGGGGGATAGGGGAGACCCAGTACTTC. It encodes CASTGGIGETQYF.

The V and J genes are TRBV13 and TRBJ2-2; D remains unclear. V was clipped by 5 bases and J by 7 bases, with 8 bases between them. The CDR3 runs to 12 residues. The germline V gene has CDR1 PRHDT and CDR2 FYEKMQ (reference sequence). The CDR3 sequence: CASSALGGELFF. CDR3 nucleotides: TGTGCCAGCAGCGCCCTGGGCGGGGAGCTGTTTTTT.

This clone was recorded only once. The J gene is TRBJ2-7, the V gene TRBV7-6; D is possibly TRBD1 (6 bases). This CDR3 region has 15 residues. The V end lost 0 bases, the J end lost 2 bases, and 11 bases lay between the germline ends. Germline CDR1 and CDR2: SGHVS and FNYEAQ. The CDR3 protein is CASSLAQDRPYEQYF. As DNA, the CDR3 is TGTGCCAGCAGCTTAGCTCAGGACAGACCCTACGAGCAGTACTTC.

This clone was seen only once. J is TRBJ2-3 and V is TRBV12-5; TRBD1 agrees at 7 bases. The CDR3 loop spans 16 amino acids. V shed 2 bases and J 0 bases; nucleotides not matched to a gene: 5. Germline assignment: CDR1 LGHNT and CDR2 FRNRAP. This CDR3 reads CASGLPGTASTDTQYF. Written as DNA, the CDR3 is TGTGCTAGTGGTTTGCCCGGGACAGCTAGCACAGATACGCAGTATTTT.

This clone was counted a single time. The chain joins TRBV13 to TRBJ2-7; a possible D gene is TRBD2 (5 bases). CDR3 length equals 16 residues. Germline CDR1 and CDR2: PRHDT and FYEKMQ (reference sequence). V lost 4 bases and J lost 4, with 20 bases in between. CDR3 sequence: CASSSPGRSHEYEQYF. For the CDR3, the DNA is TGTGCCAGCAGCTCTCCGGGGAGAAGCCATGAATACGAGCAGTACTTC.

The V gene is TRBV7-9, the J gene TRBJ1-5; no clear D. The CDR3 contains 14 residues. CDR1 and CDR2 from the germline V gene are SEHNR and FQNEAQ (reference sequence). V lost 2 bases and J lost 2, with 7 bases in between. CDR3 nucleotides: TGTGCCAGCAGCTTAAGTGTCGGCAATCAGCCCCAGCATTTT. Translation: CASSLSVGNQPQHF.

Points on this clone: Different DNA sequences within this sample yield the same CDR3. The rearrangement links TRBV28 to TRBJ2-7; D possibly corresponds to TRBD2 (6 bases). The V end was cut by 2 bases, the J end by 5 bases, with 22 bases between. CDR1 MDHEN and CDR2 SYDVKM come from the germline V gene. CDR3 length: 17 amino acids. The CDR3 loop is CASSLRRVSPPGDEQYF. In DNA form, the CDR3 reads TGTGCCAGCAGTTTAAGGAGGGTCAGCCCTCCGGGTGACGAGCAGTACTTC. The variable domain in full, completed from reference TRBV28 and TRBJ2-7, reads DVKVTQSSRYLVKRTGEKVFLECVQDMDHENMFWYRQDPGLGLRLIYFSYDVKMKEKGDIPEGYSVSREKKERFSLILESASTNQTSMYLCASSLRRVSPPGDEQYFGPGTRLTVT.

The gene calls are TRBV11-2 and TRBJ2-5, with D perhaps matching TRBD1 (5 bases). V lost 0 bases and J lost 1, with 12 bases in between. In germline, CDR1 is SGHAT, CDR2 FQNNGV. The CDR3 loop spans 16 amino acids. The CDR3 region has the DNA TGTGCCAGCAGCTTAGATCTTAGTACAGGCCAAGAGACCCAGTACTTC. This encodes CASSLDLSTGQETQYF.

A remark on this clone: One end of the junction fails to match germline, which may point to a read error. The chain has TRBV7-7 and TRBJ2-5; D remains unclear. With the DNA end fitting TRBJ2-7 better, the J assignment may be wrong. Germline CDR1 reads SSHAT; CDR2 reads FNYEAQ (reference sequence). CDR3 length: 13 residues. The CDR3 sequence: CASSLRLGYEQYF. CDR3 nucleotides: TGTGCTAGCAGCTTAAGGCTTGGCTACGAGCAGTACTTC.

The chain carries TRBV9 and TRBJ2-1; D might be TRBD1 or TRBD2, each matching 6 bases. Germline V CDR1 and CDR2: SGDLS, YYNGEE. V was cut by 4 bases and J by 2 bases, with 13 bases left in between. CDR3 length equals 15 residues. The CDR3 sequence is CASSSRGLTYNEQFF. CDR3 sequence (DNA): TGTGCCAGCAGCAGTCGGGGGCTCACCTACAATGAGCAGTTCTTC.

The rearrangement uses TRBV28 and TRBJ1-5; D uncertain. The CDR3 is made up of 16 amino acids. Germline CDR1 MDHEN, CDR2 SYDVKM. V was trimmed by 7 bases and J by 1 base, leaving 17 bases between them. CDR3 bases: TGTGCCAGCAAGCAGGCACCCTCGGGCAGCAATCAGCCCCAGCATTTT. As protein: CASKQAPSGSNQPQHF.

This clone was observed a single time. The genes are TRBV11-3 and TRBJ2-7; TRBD1 matches 9 bases. The ends lost 6 bases at V and 3 bases at J; junction bases unmatched: 9. CDR1 SGHNT and CDR2 YENEEA come from the germline V gene. There are 15 residues in the CDR3. Written as DNA, the CDR3 is TGTGCCAGCAGTCCGGGACAGGGCCCTATCTACGAGCAGTACTTC. The encoded protein is CASSPGQGPIYEQYF.

This clone was picked up one time. This chain uses TRBV6-5 with TRBJ2-3, with TRBD2 as a possible D gene (5 bases). Germline assignment: CDR1 MNHEY and CDR2 SVGAGI. The CDR3 is 14 residues long. Trimming pared 6 bases from V and 7 bases from J, leaving 17 bases between. The CDR3 loop reads CASRPRTPNYTQYF. Written as DNA, the CDR3 is TGTGCCAGCAGGCCTAGGACTCCCAACTATACGCAGTATTTT.

This clone was seen just once. The chain employs TRBV28 and TRBJ1-2, with a weak D call TRBD1 (5 bases). V lost 1 base, J lost 4 bases, and 13 bases lay in between. This CDR3 spans 15 amino acids. In germline, CDR1 is MDHEN, CDR2 SYDVKM. The CDR3 sequence: CASSLSTGPLYGYTF. In DNA, the CDR3 is TGTGCCAGCAGTTTATCCACAGGTCCCCTCTATGGCTACACCTTC.

The V gene is TRBV5-1, the J gene TRBJ1-5, with D possibly TRBD1 on 6 matching bases. V was trimmed by 4 bases and J by 4 bases, leaving 12 bases between them. The CDR3 loop spans 14 amino acids. CDR1 is SGHRS and CDR2 is YFSETQ in the germline V gene. In DNA, the CDR3 is TGCGCCAGCAGCAGGGTAGGGGGGAATCAGCCCCAGCATTTT. As protein: CASSRVGGNQPQHF. The variable domain in full, with the rest retrieved from reference TRBV5-1 and TRBJ1-5, is KAGVTQTPRYLIKTRGQQVTLSCSPISGHRSVSWYQQTPGQGLQFLFEYFSETQRNKGNFPGRFSGRQFSNSRSEMNVSTLELGDSALYLCASSRVGGNQPQHFGDGTRLSIL.

The count of this clone is one. The chain links TRBV27 to TRBJ2-5; 11 bases map to TRBD2. Looked up from germline, CDR1 is MNHEY and CDR2 is SMNVEV (reference sequence). This CDR3 region has 18 residues. V dropped 0 bases and J dropped 4; count of bases not matched to a gene: 10. In DNA, the CDR3 is TGTGCCAGCAGTTTATCTTTAGCGGGGGGGCCTCGTTCAGAGACCCAGTACTTC. It codes for CASSLSLAGGPRSETQYF.